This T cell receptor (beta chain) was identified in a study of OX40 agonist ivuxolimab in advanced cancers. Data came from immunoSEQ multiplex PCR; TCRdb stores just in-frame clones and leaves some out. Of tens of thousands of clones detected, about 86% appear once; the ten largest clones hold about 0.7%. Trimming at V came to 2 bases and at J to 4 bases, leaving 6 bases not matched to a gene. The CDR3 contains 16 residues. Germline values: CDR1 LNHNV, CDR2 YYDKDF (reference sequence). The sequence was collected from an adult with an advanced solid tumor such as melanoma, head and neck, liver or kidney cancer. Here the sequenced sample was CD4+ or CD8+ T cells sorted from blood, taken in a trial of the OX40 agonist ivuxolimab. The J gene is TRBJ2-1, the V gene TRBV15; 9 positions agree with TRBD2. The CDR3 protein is CATSRLLAGPYNEQFF. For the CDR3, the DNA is TGTGCCACCAGCAGACTCCTAGCGGGGCCGTACAATGAGCAGTTCTTC.